Below, 30 T cell receptor beta chains from the same sample are listed, as sequenced in a study of molecular identifiers for immune sequencing clone quantification. TCRdb redid the calling of the PCR reads with MiXCR, one entry per CDR3 protein. The sample consists of some 100,000 distinct CDR3 sequences, roughly 20% of them appearing once. Sequencing input: naive CD8+ T cells from blood, with Jurkat cell RNA spiked in. This sample's subset: FACS-sorted CD8+CD4-CCR7+CD45RA+ naive T cells. These receptors all come from a human donor in good health. Some libraries in this study had Jurkat cell RNA spiked in.

The chain couples TRBV7-9 to TRBJ2-5, with TRBD1 identical over 8 bases. Germline V gene sequence: CDR1 SEHNR, CDR2 FQNEAQ (reference sequence). J lost 6 bases, V lost 5 bases, and 5 bases had no gene match. The CDR3 runs 13 residues. The CDR3: CASSHDRGQTQYF. The CDR3 DNA reads as TGTGCCAGCAGCCACGACAGGGGACAGACCCAGTACTTC.

This chain links TRBV12-3 or TRBV12-4 with TRBJ1-1; unclear D gene. The CDR3 runs 18 residues. With 6 bases removed from V and 0 bases from J, the gap between germline ends came to 23 bases. CDR3 residues: CASRGPGRKGRMNTEAFF. The CDR3 DNA sequence: TGTGCCAGCAGAGGGCCGGGTCGGAAAGGTCGGATGAACACTGAAGCTTTCTTT.

This clonotype turned up a few times. J is TRBJ2-1 and V is TRBV20-1, with D possibly called TRBD1 or TRBD2 (5 bases each). The V end was cut by 3 bases, the J end by 9 bases, with 24 bases between. Germline CDR1 reads DFQATT; CDR2 reads SNEGSKA (reference sequence). CDR3 length equals 16 residues. CDR3: CSASSSTRDAFGEQFF. CDR3 sequence (DNA): TGCAGTGCTAGTAGCAGCACTAGGGACGCGTTTGGTGAGCAGTTCTTC.

This clonotype was counted a single time. In this CDR3 the conserved last residue, phenylalanine or tryptophan, is missing, so a read error is likely. The chain employs TRBV4-1 and TRBJ1-5, with a tentative D call TRBD1 (5 bases). CDR3 length: 18 residues. The germline gives CDR1 MGHRA, CDR2 YSYEKL. V shed 0 bases and J shed 4 bases, with 19 bases lying between them. CDR3 region: CASSQDVRTWGENQPQHL. For the CDR3, the DNA is TGCGCCAGCAGCCAAGATGTCAGGACATGGGGGGAAAATCAGCCCCAGCATCTT.

This clonotype was seen a few times. At one of its ends the junction is not consistent with the germline gene, which may arise from a read error. The V gene is TRBV9, the J gene TRBJ2-2, with TRBD1 identical over 10 bases. This CDR3 is 18 amino acids long. Germline V gene lookup returns CDR1 SGDLS and CDR2 YYNGEE. Here the CDR3 DNA reads TGTGCCAGCAGCCCCGTCCAGAGACAGGGGGCGATCACCGGGGAGCTGCTTTTT. Translation gives CASSPVQRQGAITGELLF. The full variable domain, its missing parts supplied by reference TRBV9 and TRBJ2-2, is DSGVTQTPKHLITATGQRVTLRCSPRSGDLSVYWYQQSLDQGLQFLIQYYNGEERAKGNILERFSAQQFPDLHSELNLSSLELGDSALYFCASSPVQRQGAITGELLFGEGSRLTVL.

This clonotype has at least ten counts. This sequence joins TRBV20-1 and TRBJ2-3; 9 bases match TRBD1. CDR3 length: 14 amino acids. Germline CDR1 DFQATT, CDR2 SNEGSKA (reference sequence). Losses at the gene ends were 6 bases for V and 5 bases for J; bases not matched to a gene: 9. CDR3 in DNA: TGCAGTGCCCAGGACAGGGGAAGTGTAGATACGCAGTATTTT. It translates to CSAQDRGSVDTQYF.

In its sample, this clonotype was seen a few times. J is TRBJ1-1 and V is TRBV13; 9 positions match TRBD1. CDR3 size: 15 residues. The V gene end was trimmed by 4 bases and the J gene end by 11 bases; junction bases not matched to a gene: 14. CDR1 is PRHDT and CDR2 is FYEKMQ in the germline V gene (reference sequence). The CDR3 nucleotides are TGTGCCAGCAGCTCCTACCTCGACAGGGGGGGGTCTGCTTTCTTT. It translates to CASSSYLDRGGSAFF.

This clonotype was seen repeatedly, ten times or more. In DNA, the CDR3 is TGTGCAAGTCGCTCCCCTAGCGGGACGCGCACAGATACGCAGTATTTT. It codes for CASRSPSGTRTDTQYF. The genes are TRBV12-2 and TRBJ2-3; the listed D gene, TRBD2, was not tested against the DNA. TRBV12-2 is recorded as a pseudogene. The length of the CDR3 is 16 residues.

This chain uses TRBV12-3 or TRBV12-4 with TRBJ1-3, with D perhaps matching TRBD1 (6 bases). Trimming left V 5 bases short and J 1 base short, with 9 bases between. The CDR3 runs to 14 residues. The CDR3 is CASSRGASGNTIYF. CDR3 in DNA: TGTGCCAGCAGTAGGGGGGCTTCTGGAAACACCATATATTTT.

The J gene is TRBJ2-7, the V gene TRBV6-2 or TRBV6-3; 7 positions match TRBD2. This CDR3 has 17 amino acids. Germline V gene lookup returns CDR1 MNHEY and CDR2 SVGEGT. The V gene end was trimmed by 0 bases and the J gene end by 1 base; junction bases not matched to a gene: 9. CDR3 sequence: CASSYSLRGEISYEQYF. The CDR3 region has the DNA TGTGCCAGCAGTTACTCGCTACGGGGGGAAATATCCTACGAGCAGTACTTC.

This clonotype has at least ten counts. The chain links TRBV29-1 to TRBJ1-1, with TRBD1 identical over 7 bases. The CDR3 contains 20 residues. Germline assignment: CDR1 SQVTM and CDR2 ANQGSEA. J was trimmed by 0 bases and V by 4 bases; bases with no gene match: 23. CDR3 coding DNA: TGCAGCGTTGTTCCTGTTGGCCCCGGAGGACAGGTGCGAATGAACACTGAAGCTTTCTTT. This sequence encodes CSVVPVGPGGQVRMNTEAFF.

This clonotype occurred many times. The rearrangement joins TRBV7-9 to TRBJ2-7, with 7 bases aligning to TRBD1. The ends lost 4 bases at V and 5 bases at J; junction bases unmatched: 8. CDR3 length: 14 residues. CDR1 and CDR2 (germline): SEHNR, FQNEAQ (reference sequence). CDR3 protein: CASSSPTGRHEQYF. CDR3 DNA: TGTGCCAGCAGCTCCCCGACAGGGCGGCACGAGCAGTACTTC.

This clonotype was seen repeatedly, ten times or more. V and J are TRBV7-2 and TRBJ2-7, with D unclear. V lost 1 base, J lost 1 base, and 2 bases lay in between. Germline assignment: CDR1 SGHTA and CDR2 FQGNSA. There are 12 residues in the CDR3. This CDR3 reads CASSLVSYEQYF. As DNA, the CDR3 is TGTGCCAGCAGCTTAGTGTCCTACGAGCAGTACTTC.

Many counts were recorded for this clonotype. The J gene is TRBJ2-7, the V gene TRBV7-2, with D perhaps TRBD1 (6 bases). Trimming stripped 0 bases from V and 0 bases from J, with 9 bases between. Germline lookup yields CDR1 SGHTA and CDR2 FQGNSA. The CDR3 loop spans 15 amino acids. The CDR3 nucleotides read TGTGCCAGCAGCTTAGCCACAGGGAGCTCCTACGAGCAGTACTTC. Translating it yields CASSLATGSSYEQYF.

The chain is built from TRBV27 and TRBJ2-7; 7 positions match TRBD1. V trimming: 5 bases; J trimming: 3 bases; junction bases outside the gene matches: 7. The CDR3 has 14 amino acids. Germline CDR1 MNHEY, CDR2 SMNVEV (reference sequence). In DNA form, the CDR3 reads TGTGCCAGCAGTCAAACCGGGACAGACTACGAGCAGTACTTC. This encodes CASSQTGTDYEQYF.

About this clonotype itself: Since a much larger clone is just one base distant, this may be a read error. Here the CDR3 DNA reads TGTGCCAGCAGTACCCCCTGGACAGGCTCCGAGCAGTACTTC. It translates to CASSTPWTGSEQYF. The V and J genes are TRBV27 and TRBJ2-7; TRBD1 agrees at 7 bases. The germline gives CDR1 MNHEY, CDR2 SMNVEV (reference sequence). This CDR3 has 14 residues. J was trimmed by 6 bases and V by 5 bases; bases with no gene match: 10.

This clonotype was detected many times. The chain combines TRBV11-2 with TRBJ2-3; D gene unclear. V dropped 2 bases and J dropped 0 bases, with 33 bases sitting between them. The germline V gene encodes CDR1 SGHAT and CDR2 FQNNGV. The CDR3 spans 23 residues. CDR3 sequence reads: CASSLPSIMGILSPHLSTDTQYF. CDR3 bases: TGTGCCAGCAGCTTACCATCGATTATGGGCATTCTCTCACCCCACCTAAGCACAGATACGCAGTATTTT.

This clonotype was detected a few times. V is TRBV4-3 and J is TRBJ2-1, with 8 bases that match TRBD1. Per the germline V gene, CDR1 is LGHNA and CDR2 is YSLEER. The CDR3 has 19 residues. The V segment lost 1 base and the J segment 0 bases; nucleotides outside the gene matches: 11. CDR3 DNA sequence: TGCGCCAGCAGCCAAGGTTCCCGGGACAGGCTAAGCTCCTACAATGAGCAGTTCTTC. It yields the protein CASSQGSRDRLSSYNEQFF.

This clonotype has at least ten counts. The V call is TRBV7-9, the J call TRBJ2-7, with TRBD1 identical over 9 bases. CDR3 length: 14 residues. J gave up 2 bases and V 4 bases, and 3 bases lay outside the gene matches. In germline, CDR1 is SEHNR, CDR2 FQNEAQ (reference sequence). CDR3 protein: CASSSDRGTYEQYF. CDR3 in DNA: TGTGCCAGCAGCTCGGACAGGGGAACCTACGAGCAGTACTTC.

This chain joins TRBV4-2 and TRBJ2-1; D is undetermined. The CDR3 length is 13 residues. Trimming removed 1 base from V and 4 bases from J, with 5 bases in between. Germline V gene sequence: CDR1 LGHNA, CDR2 YNFKEQ. CDR3 in DNA: TGTGCCAGCAGCCAAGCTTCTTACAATGAGCAGTTCTTC. This gives the protein CASSQASYNEQFF.

This clonotype has a count of ten or more. The chain is built from TRBV11-2 and TRBJ1-1; D unclear. The CDR3 runs to 13 residues. Germline loops: CDR1 SGHAT, CDR2 FQNNGV. Trimming stripped 1 base from V and 3 bases from J, with 6 bases between. CDR3 residues: CASSLGRHTEAFF. CDR3 coding DNA: TGTGCCAGCAGCTTAGGTAGGCACACTGAAGCTTTCTTT.

This clonotype was seen repeatedly, ten times or more. The V call is TRBV9, the J call TRBJ2-3, with TRBD2 matching 11 bases. The CDR3 sequence is 18 residues long. Looked up from germline, CDR1 is SGDLS and CDR2 is YYNGEE. Trimming took 3 bases from V and 0 from J; bases not matched to a gene: 9. The CDR3 bases are TGTGCCAGCAGCGCCCCTGCTAGCGGGGGGACGAGCACAGATACGCAGTATTTT. Protein: CASSAPASGGTSTDTQYF.

This clonotype has ten or more counts. CDR3 loop: CASSVGQFIGYIQYF. DNA of the CDR3: TGTGCCAGCAGTGTTGGACAGTTTATAGGGTACATTCAGTACTTC. V gene TRBV6-4 combines with J gene TRBJ2-4, with TRBD1 as a possible D gene (6 bases). The CDR3 is 15 amino acids. Germline V gene sequence: CDR1 MRHNA, CDR2 SNTAGT. The V gene lost 4 bases and the J gene lost 8 bases, with 18 bases spanning the gap.

This clonotype was picked up many times. The V gene is TRBV27, the J gene TRBJ2-7; 8 bases agree with TRBD2. The junction had 5 bases not matched to a gene; V was cut back by 3 bases and J by 4 bases. Germline assignment: CDR1 MNHEY and CDR2 SMNVEV (reference sequence). The length of the CDR3 is 14 residues. CDR3 sequence (DNA): TGTGCCAGCAGTTTTGGTAGCGGGGATTACGAGCAGTACTTC. This codes for CASSFGSGDYEQYF.

About this clonotype itself: A read error is possible here, since a much larger clone lies one base away. The chain recombines TRBV2 with TRBJ2-1; TRBD2 matches at 9 bases. The CDR3 is 14 amino acids. The V gene's germline CDR1 is SNHLY and CDR2 FYNNEI. The ends lost 8 bases at V and 4 bases at J; junction bases unmatched: 6. The CDR3 here is CASGRLAAYNEQFF. For the CDR3, the DNA is TGTGCCAGCGGAAGACTAGCGGCTTACAATGAGCAGTTCTTC.

This clonotype was picked up many times. The V and J genes are TRBV4-2 and TRBJ2-7; 9 positions agree with TRBD1. The CDR3 is 17 amino acids. CDR1 is LGHNA, CDR2 YNFKEQ, per germline. Trimming took 3 bases from V and 7 from J; bases not matched to a gene: 16. In DNA, the CDR3 is TGTGCCAGCAGCCACTCCGCTGGTGGACAGGGGCTATGGGAGCAGTACTTC. Residues: CASSHSAGGQGLWEQYF.

V gene TRBV28 combines with J gene TRBJ2-1; TRBD2 agrees at 9 bases. Trimming cost V 6 bases and J 4 bases; bases outside gene matches: 4. Germline V gene data show CDR1 as MDHEN and CDR2 as SYDVKM. This CDR3 is 14 amino acids long. CDR3 residues: CASRLAGYYNEQFF. The CDR3 DNA reads TGTGCCAGCAGACTAGCGGGTTATTACAATGAGCAGTTCTTC. The variable domain in full, with the rest retrieved from reference TRBV28 and TRBJ2-1, is DVKVTQSSRYLVKRTGEKVFLECVQDMDHENMFWYRQDPGLGLRLIYFSYDVKMKEKGDIPEGYSVSREKKERFSLILESASTNQTSMYLCASRLAGYYNEQFFGPGTRLTVL.

This clonotype showed up many times. The chain is built from TRBV24-1 and TRBJ1-5; D perhaps matches TRBD1 (5 bases). V lost 6 bases, J lost 6 bases, and 11 bases lay in between. CDR3 length equals 13 residues. Germline V gives CDR1 KGHDR, CDR2 SFDVKD. CDR3 sequence: CATSPGPRQPQHF. The CDR3 DNA sequence: TGTGCCACCAGTCCGGGGCCGCGTCAGCCCCAGCATTTT.

This clonotype was detected many times. V usage is TRBV6-1 and J usage is TRBJ1-2; TRBD1 aligns across 7 bases. The CDR3 extends over 15 amino acids. CDR1 is MNHNS, CDR2 SASEGT, per germline. V lost 1 base and J lost 0; bases outside the gene matches: 2. The CDR3: CASSEGQGANYGYTF. In DNA form, the CDR3 reads TGTGCCAGCAGTGAAGGCCAGGGGGCTAACTATGGCTACACCTTC.

In its sample, this clonotype was seen many times. V and J are TRBV28 and TRBJ2-3; 14 bases fit TRBD2. Germline V gene sequence: CDR1 MDHEN, CDR2 SYDVKM. The CDR3 has 15 residues. After removal of 5 bases from V and 11 bases from J, the junction contained 9 bases not matched to a gene. CDR3 coding DNA: TGTGCCAGCAGTCTCAGAGGACTAGCGGGAGGAGGGCAGTATTTT. Translating gives CASSLRGLAGGGQYF.